A selection of T cell receptor beta chains follows, all from one sample in a study of CD8+CD57+ T cells in acquired aplastic anemia. TCRdb used MiXCR to reprocess the reads, holding one entry per CDR3 protein. The sample includes around 250,000 distinct CDR3 sequences, around three fifths of them seen just once. Sequencing was done on a sample of sorted CD4+, CD8+, or CD8+CD57+ T cells (not recorded which) from PBMCs. The receptors derive from a human donor with severe aplastic anemia or a healthy control (not recorded which). CDR3s include the opening cysteine and the closing phenylalanine or tryptophan. A D gene is named only where the DNA matches it firmly. For some rows the clone size is stated as once, few or many, or as a class when expanded; others skip it.

>TRBD2|TRBV7-2|few|TRBJ2-7
CASSEQAGSYEQYF
TGTGCCAGCAGCGAACAAGCGGGAAGTTACGAGCAGTACTTC
>.|TRBV6-5|many|TRBJ1-6
CASSNKSPRGPNSPLHF
TGTGCCAGCAGTAACAAAAGCCCCCGTGGGCCCAATTCACCCCTCCACTTT
>.|TRBV7-3|few|TRBJ2-7
CASSKGLDEQYF
TGTGCCAGCAGCAAAGGGCTGGACGAGCAGTACTTC
>TRBD1|TRBV10-3|.|TRBJ2-1
CAISQDRANEQFF
TGTGCCATCAGTCAAGACAGGGCGAATGAGCAGTTCTTC
>.|TRBV2|.|TRBJ1-4
CASSVRVEKLFF
TGTGCCAGCAGTGTTCGGGTAGAAAAACTGTTTTTT
>.|TRBV7-2|once|TRBJ1-6
CASSLGGLHF
TGTGCCAGCAGCTTAGGGGGACTCCACTTT
>TRBD2|TRBV12-3/TRBV12-4|many|TRBJ2-1
CASTPLPTGGPYSYNEQFF
TGTGCCAGCACCCCTCTACCCACGGGGGGGCCATACTCCTACAATGAGCAGTTCTTC
>.|TRBV9|.|TRBJ2-7
CASSWLGAYEQYF
TGTGCCAGCAGTTGGTTGGGAGCCTACGAGCAGTACTTC
>.|TRBV7-3|.|TRBJ2-5
CASSLSSRPPGQRETQYF
TGTGCCAGCAGCTTATCTAGTCGACCGCCGGGACAACGAGAGACCCAGTACTTC
>.|TRBV29-1|few|TRBJ2-6
CSVGKGQPSGANVLTF
TGCAGCGTTGGTAAGGGTCAGCCCTCTGGGGCCAACGTCCTGACTTTC
>TRBD2|TRBV7-6|few|TRBJ2-7
CASSAGGGYEQYF
TGTGCCAGCAGTGCGGGGGGAGGCTACGAGCAGTACTTC
>.|TRBV7-2|few|TRBJ2-7
CASSPDQRALSYEQYF
TGTGCCAGCAGCCCTGACCAGCGGGCCCTCTCCTACGAGCAGTACTTC
>TRBD1|TRBV19|.|TRBJ2-5
CASSIRGQGTQYF
TGTGCCAGTAGTATACGGGGACAGGGGACCCAGTACTTC
>TRBD1|TRBV9|.|TRBJ2-3
CASVETGGAGMDTQYF
TGTGCCAGCGTCGAAACAGGGGGCGCAGGGATGGATACGCAGTATTTT
>.|TRBV10-1|few|TRBJ2-3
CASGTGNTQYF
TGCGCCAGCGGCACAGGGAACACGCAGTATTTT
>.|TRBV20-1|.|TRBJ2-1
CSASQEGGTSKQFF
TGCAGTGCTAGCCAAGAGGGGGGGACCAGTAAGCAGTTCTTC
>.|TRBV24-1|few|TRBJ2-5
CATSDPVSKTQYF
TGTGCCACCAGCGATCCGGTATCAAAGACCCAGTACTTC
>.|TRBV24-1|few|TRBJ2-3
CATSDPGSDTQYF
TGTGCCACCAGTGACCCCGGATCGGATACGCAGTATTTT
>.|TRBV24-1|.|TRBJ2-3
CATSGDRRGSDTQYF
TGTGCCACCAGTGGCGACAGGAGGGGGTCAGATACGCAGTATTTT
>TRBD2|TRBV4-1|.|TRBJ2-3
CASSRDSRGELDTQYF
TGCGCCAGCAGCCGAGACTCGCGGGGGGAGTTAGATACGCAGTATTTT
>.|TRBV24-1|many|TRBJ2-1
CATSRQDNEQFF
TGTGCCACCTCGAGACAAGACAATGAGCAGTTCTTC
>TRBD1|TRBV7-9|many|TRBJ2-2
CASRDRVSPGELFF
TGTGCCAGTCGGGACAGGGTATCGCCCGGGGAGCTGTTTTTT
>TRBD1|TRBV10-3|few|TRBJ2-1
CATHRGDEQFF
TGTGCCACCCACAGGGGCGATGAGCAGTTCTTC
>TRBD1|TRBV7-7|few|TRBJ2-5
CASSAGGLKETQYF
TGTGCCAGCAGCGCAGGGGGTCTTAAAGAGACCCAGTACTTC
>.|TRBV6-5|many|TRBJ1-1
CASSNQGKKTEAFF
TGTGCCAGCAGTAACCAGGGGAAGAAGACTGAAGCTTTCTTT
>.|TRBV20-1|many|TRBJ1-1
CSARAPQRLNTEAFF
TGCAGTGCTAGGGCCCCGCAGAGACTAAACACTGAAGCTTTCTTT
>.|TRBV6-5|many|TRBJ2-5
CASSLEQSQYF
TGTGCCAGCAGCCTCGAGCAGAGCCAGTACTTC
>TRBD2|TRBV19|many|TRBJ2-2
CATSGTSGGRGPGELFF
TGTGCCACTAGCGGGACTAGCGGGGGGCGAGGCCCCGGGGAGCTGTTTTTT
>.|TRBV5-4|.|TRBJ1-1
CASSLDGAQAFF
TGTGCCAGCAGCTTGGATGGGGCGCAAGCTTTCTTT
>.|TRBV5-1|.|TRBJ1-2
CASSKSGIYGYTF
TGTGCCAGCAGCAAGTCCGGTATCTATGGCTACACCTTC
>.|TRBV6-1|.|TRBJ1-1
CASSVRVDTEAFF
TGTGCCAGCAGTGTCAGGGTGGACACTGAAGCTTTCTTT
>.|TRBV3-1|many|TRBJ1-2
CASSQEGAAYGYTF
TGTGCCAGCAGCCAAGAGGGGGCTGCCTATGGCTACACCTTC
>.|TRBV20-1|.|TRBJ2-2
CSARYRVGWEGNTGELFF
TGCAGTGCTAGATACAGGGTTGGTTGGGAAGGAAACACCGGGGAGCTGTTTTTT
>.|TRBV19|.|TRBJ1-1
CASRGGFGKTEAFF
TGTGCCAGTAGGGGGGGTTTTGGAAAGACTGAAGCTTTCTTT
>TRBD1|TRBV29-1|.|TRBJ2-1
CSVEDSGTGRADEQFF
TGCAGCGTTGAAGATTCAGGGACAGGGAGGGCCGATGAGCAGTTCTTC
>TRBD1|TRBV20-1|.|TRBJ1-2
CSASRTRGQGAGYGYTF
TGCAGTGCTAGCCGTACCAGGGGACAGGGCGCGGGTTATGGCTACACCTTC
>TRBD2|TRBV7-9|.|TRBJ2-7
CASMDTGGVRYEQYF
TGTGCCAGCATGGACACGGGGGGAGTTCGGTACGAGCAGTACTTC
>.|TRBV11-1|.|TRBJ1-5
CASSSISAPTGYGEPQHF
TGTGCCAGCAGCTCAATCTCCGCGCCGACAGGCTACGGTGAGCCCCAGCATTTT
>.|TRBV15|few|TRBJ2-7
CATSRDVKGGRDEQYF
TGTGCCACCAGCAGAGATGTCAAGGGGGGCAGAGACGAGCAGTACTTC
>.|TRBV2|.|TRBJ2-1
CASSEQIWAPYNEQFF
TGTGCCAGCAGTGAGCAGATCTGGGCTCCCTACAATGAGCAGTTCTTC
>.|TRBV12-3/TRBV12-4|many|TRBJ1-2
CASSQGNGYTF
TGTGCCAGCAGTCAGGGAAATGGCTACACCTTC